Below, 27 T cell receptor beta chains from the same sample are listed, as sequenced in a study of control samples from healthy donors and cancer patients (dated by TCRdb to between 2020 and 2021). Receptors were amplified or captured by the immunoSEQ multiplex PCR assay. The immuneACCESS repertoire file appears here via TCRdb, limited to in-frame rearrangements. These files lack a portion of the clones; in checked studies, under half of the deficit traces to unresolved V genes, and the cause of the others is not known. The sample records around 130,000 clones, around 89% of which are singletons. Of the sample, under 40% is held by the ten largest clones. Sequencing used blood. The receptor source for this set is a man in his forties or fifties in good health.

This clone came up once. J is TRBJ1-1 and V is TRBV27; D is perhaps TRBD1 (6 bases). Trimming left V 5 bases short and J 0 bases short, with 7 bases between. CDR3 length: 13 amino acids. Per the germline V gene, CDR1 is MNHEY and CDR2 is SMNVEV (reference sequence). The CDR3 here is CASSPGVNTEAFF. DNA for the CDR3: TGTGCCAGCAGTCCAGGGGTGAACACTGAAGCTTTCTTT.

The chain carries TRBV5-1 and TRBJ1-1; a weak D match, TRBD1 (5 bases). Looked up from germline, CDR1 is SGHRS and CDR2 is YFSETQ. This CDR3 region has 15 residues. Trimming pared 2 bases from V and 1 base from J, leaving 12 bases between. The DNA for the CDR3 is TGCGCCAGCAGCTTTGGGGCGCAGGGGAACACTGAAGCTTTCTTT. Residues: CASSFGAQGNTEAFF.

This clone was detected only once. The chain couples TRBV5-4 to TRBJ1-2, with TRBD1 matching over 9 bases. The J segment lost 4 bases and the V segment lost 6 bases, leaving 10 bases of the junction unmatched. Per the germline V gene, CDR1 is SGHNT and CDR2 is YYREEE (reference sequence). The CDR3 totals 15 residues. CDR3 sequence reads: CASTSPGTGLYGYTF. In nucleotides, the CDR3 is TGTGCCAGCACCAGTCCCGGGACAGGGCTCTATGGCTACACCTTC.

CDR3 region: CASSQTTANYGYTF. The CDR3 DNA follows: TGTGCCAGCAGCCAAACGACGGCTAACTATGGCTACACCTTC. The J gene is TRBJ1-2, the V gene TRBV3-1 (or the pseudogene TRBV3-2); D remains ambiguous. Germline-derived CDR1 and CDR2 are LGHDT and YNNKEL (reference sequence). V lost 2 bases and J lost 0, with 7 bases in between. The CDR3 totals 14 residues.

The V and J genes are TRBV12-5 and TRBJ1-1; TRBD1 might be the D (5 bases). Trimming left V 6 bases short and J 7 bases short, with 9 bases between. Germline V gene data show CDR1 as LGHNT and CDR2 as FRNRAP. The CDR3 length is 11 residues. The CDR3 DNA follows: TGTGCTAGTGGCCCAGGGTTTGAAGCTTTCTTT. Its protein is CASGPGFEAFF. The full variable domain, completed using reference TRBV12-5 and TRBJ1-1, is DARVTQTPRHKVTEMGQEVTMRCQPILGHNTVFWYRQTMMQGLELLAYFRNRAPLDDSGMPKDRFSAEMPDATLATLKIQPSEPRDSAVYFCASGPGFEAFFGQGTRLTVV.

The chain is built from TRBV19 and TRBJ1-1; D possibly corresponds to TRBD1 (5 bases). V shed 3 bases and J shed 3 bases, with 8 bases lying between them. CDR3 length: 13 residues. Looked up from germline, CDR1 is LNHDA and CDR2 is SQIVND (reference sequence). As DNA, the CDR3 is TGTGCCAGTAGTATCGGGACGTACACTGAAGCTTTCTTT. Translation: CASSIGTYTEAFF.

Points on this clone: This CDR3 is also generated by other DNA sequences in the sample. The chain carries TRBV19 and TRBJ2-5; the D is unclear. V dropped 3 bases and J dropped 5 bases, with 4 bases sitting between them. This CDR3 has 11 residues. The germline CDR1 and CDR2 sequences are LNHDA and SQIVND (reference sequence). This chain's CDR3 is CASSIRETQYF. The CDR3 region has the DNA TGTGCCAGTAGTATCCGGGAGACCCAGTACTTC.

This clone came up once. The J gene is TRBJ2-3, the V gene TRBV5-4; TRBD2 agrees at 10 bases. Germline CDR1 SGHNT, CDR2 YYREEE (reference sequence). This CDR3 is built from 15 residues. J lost 4 bases, V lost 0 bases, and 2 bases had no gene match. In DNA form, the CDR3 reads TGTGCCAGCAGCTTGGGGACTAGCGGATCAGATACGCAGTATTTT. Translating it yields CASSLGTSGSDTQYF. Variable domain in full (rest from reference TRBV5-4 and TRBJ2-3): ETGVTQSPTHLIKTRGQQVTLRCSSQSGHNTVSWYQQALGQGPQFIFQYYREEENGRGNFPPRFSGLQFPNYSSELNVNALELDDSALYLCASSLGTSGSDTQYFGPGTRLTVL.

V usage is TRBV3-1 (or the pseudogene TRBV3-2) and J usage is TRBJ1-1; a weak D match, TRBD1 (5 bases). CDR1 LGHDT and CDR2 YNNKEL come from the germline V gene (reference sequence). The CDR3 consists of 13 residues. Trimming took 4 bases from V and 5 from J, leaving 11 bases between them. DNA of the CDR3: TGTGCCAGCAGCCGCCTTAAGGGGACTGAAGCTTTCTTT. This translates into CASSRLKGTEAFF.

This clone was found once. This rearrangement joins TRBV9 to TRBJ2-2, with TRBD2 identical over 8 bases. Per germline, CDR1 SGDLS and CDR2 YYNGEE. The CDR3 spans 15 residues. Unmatched junction bases numbered 9, after V lost 6 bases and J lost 5 bases. For the CDR3, the DNA is TGTGCCAGCACCCCCGGGAGGGGCTGGACCGGGGAGCTGTTTTTT. Translation: CASTPGRGWTGELFF.

In its sample, this clone was seen a few times. The gene calls are TRBV4-1 and TRBJ1-5, with TRBD1 matching 9 bases. The CDR3 sequence is 15 residues long. CDR1 and CDR2 (germline): MGHRA, YSYEKL. V was clipped by 6 bases and J by 9 bases; unmatched bases: 12. The CDR3 region is CASSLRDRDPRPQHF. As DNA, the CDR3 is TGCGCCAGCAGTCTCCGGGACAGGGACCCTCGGCCCCAGCATTTT.

This clone was seen only once. This rearrangement joins TRBV9 to TRBJ1-1; D unresolved. The CDR3 is made up of 13 amino acids. Germline V CDR1 and CDR2: SGDLS, YYNGEE. With 2 bases removed from V and 2 bases from J, the gap between germline ends came to 7 bases. CDR3 region: CASSVSGNTEAFF. CDR3 coding DNA: TGTGCCAGCAGCGTCTCCGGTAACACTGAAGCTTTCTTT.

This clone was detected a few times. The chain has TRBV19 and TRBJ2-7; 9 bases fit TRBD1. Germline CDR1 reads LNHDA; CDR2 reads SQIVND (reference sequence). CDR3 length equals 14 residues. With 5 bases clipped from V and 3 bases from J, the junction kept 5 bases outside the gene matches. The CDR3 DNA follows: TGTGCCAGTAGTTCCGGGACAGGGTTCTACGAGCAGTACTTC. Translation: CASSSGTGFYEQYF.

The rearrangement uses TRBV27 and TRBJ1-1; 8 bases fit TRBD1. Trimming removed 3 bases from V and 7 bases from J; junction bases left unmatched: 7. The germline gives CDR1 MNHEY, CDR2 SMNVEV (reference sequence). The CDR3 is 14 residues long. CDR3: CASSLGQAAYEAFF. The CDR3 DNA reads TGTGCCAGCAGTTTGGGACAGGCGGCCTATGAAGCTTTCTTT.

This rearrangement joins TRBV9 to TRBJ2-1; 10 bases map to TRBD2. Trimming removed 0 bases from V and 3 bases from J; junction bases left unmatched: 3. This CDR3 spans 16 amino acids. The germline gives CDR1 SGDLS, CDR2 YYNGEE. This chain's CDR3 is CASSVDLAGDYNEQFF. CDR3 in DNA: TGTGCCAGCAGCGTAGATCTAGCGGGGGACTACAATGAGCAGTTCTTC. The whole variable domain, filled in from reference TRBV9 and TRBJ2-1, reads DSGVTQTPKHLITATGQRVTLRCSPRSGDLSVYWYQQSLDQGLQFLIQYYNGEERAKGNILERFSAQQFPDLHSELNLSSLELGDSALYFCASSVDLAGDYNEQFFGPGTRLTVL.

The V gene is TRBV5-5, the J gene TRBJ2-7, with D perhaps matching TRBD1 or TRBD2 (7 bases each). The ends were cut back, 1 base at V and 2 bases at J, with 13 bases in the middle. CDR3 size: 15 residues. CDR1 SGHKS and CDR2 YYEKEE come from the germline V gene (reference sequence). CDR3 DNA sequence: TGTGCCAGCAGCTTGTCCAGGGGGGGACCCTACGAGCAGTACTTC. It yields the protein CASSLSRGGPYEQYF. Full variable domain (remainder filled in from reference TRBV5-5 and TRBJ2-7): DAGVTQSPTHLIKTRGQQVTLRCSPISGHKSVSWYQQVLGQGPQFIFQYYEKEERGRGNFPDRFSARQFPNYSSELNVNALLLGDSALYLCASSLSRGGPYEQYFGPGTRLTVT.

This clone showed up just once. The gene calls are TRBV7-6 and TRBJ1-2, with D possibly TRBD1 on 5 matching bases. CDR1 and CDR2 from the germline V gene are SGHVS and FNYEAQ. This CDR3 spans 15 amino acids. Trimming removed 0 bases from V and 1 base from J, with 9 bases in between. The CDR3, as DNA: TGTGCCAGCAGCTTAGCCCCCGACAGTAACTATGGCTACACCTTC. It specifies CASSLAPDSNYGYTF.

This sequence joins TRBV18 and TRBJ1-1; TRBD1 aligns across 7 bases. The CDR3 is 14 residues long. CDR1 is KGHSH and CDR2 is LQKENI in the germline V gene. Trimming removed 5 bases from V and 11 bases from J; junction bases left unmatched: 14. DNA of the CDR3: TGTGCCAGCTCATATTCATCGGGACAGAGTTTGGCTTTCTTT. This translates into CASSYSSGQSLAFF.

The rearrangement links TRBV3-1 (or the pseudogene TRBV3-2) to TRBJ1-3; unclear D gene. V was trimmed by 0 bases and J by 6 bases, leaving 15 bases between them. This CDR3 has 16 residues. From germline, CDR1 is LGHDT and CDR2 YNNKEL (reference sequence). The CDR3 nucleotides are TGTGCCAGCAGCCAAGATCCCCAGAATCCGGCAAACACCATATATTTT. This sequence encodes CASSQDPQNPANTIYF.

CDR3 sequence reads: CASTDTGLGGYTF. CDR3 DNA: TGTGCCAGCACGGATACAGGGTTGGGTGGCTACACCTTC. The genes are TRBV12-3 or TRBV12-4 and TRBJ1-2; possible D gene TRBD1, 6 bases. With 7 bases removed from V and 7 bases from J, the gap between germline ends came to 16 bases. This CDR3 region has 13 residues.

The J gene is TRBJ2-7, the V gene TRBV7-2; TRBD1 or TRBD2 may be the D gene (7 bases each). This CDR3 is 14 amino acids long. V dropped 5 bases and J dropped 7 bases, with 18 bases sitting between them. CDR1 and CDR2 from the germline V gene are SGHTA and FQGNSA. The DNA for the CDR3 is TGTGCCAGCAGCAGCGGGACGTCAGGGGGGGAGCAGTACTTC. This codes for CASSSGTSGGEQYF.

The V gene is TRBV24-1, the J gene TRBJ1-4; 9 nucleotides line up with TRBD1. CDR1 KGHDR and CDR2 SFDVKD come from the germline V gene. This CDR3 has 15 residues. V lost 3 bases and J lost 8; bases outside the gene matches: 6. CDR3 in DNA: TGTGCCACCAGTGATGCCGGGACAGGGAACGAAAAACTGTTTTTT. It is translated as CATSDAGTGNEKLFF.

The genes are TRBV7-9 and TRBJ2-1, with D perhaps TRBD2 (6 bases). The germline V and J ends were trimmed by 4 bases and 5 bases, with 12 bases remaining between them. Germline V lookup: CDR1 SEHNR, CDR2 FQNEAQ (reference sequence). There are 14 residues in the CDR3. In nucleotides, the CDR3 is TGTGCCAGCAGCTCCCACCGGGGGAACAATGAGCAGTTCTTC. Translation gives CASSSHRGNNEQFF.

V is TRBV9 and J is TRBJ2-1, with D possibly being TRBD1 (5 bases). Trimming took off 6 bases at V and 2 bases at J, with 15 bases between the two ends. The CDR3 is 15 amino acids. CDR1 and CDR2 (germline): SGDLS, YYNGEE. The CDR3 protein is CASTPLDKTYNEQFF. The CDR3 DNA reads as TGTGCCAGCACCCCTCTGGACAAAACCTACAATGAGCAGTTCTTC.

This chain links TRBV2 with TRBJ2-5; 12 nucleotides agree with TRBD2. The CDR3 spans 15 residues. The V segment lost 2 bases and the J segment 2 bases; nucleotides outside the gene matches: 0. Germline values: CDR1 SNHLY, CDR2 FYNNEI. CDR3 amino acids: CASSELAGGQETQYF. CDR3 sequence (DNA): TGTGCCAGCAGTGAACTAGCGGGGGGGCAAGAGACCCAGTACTTC.

The V call is TRBV10-2, the J call TRBJ2-1, with D perhaps matching TRBD1 or TRBD2 (5 bases each). The length of the CDR3 is 14 residues. Per the germline V gene, CDR1 is WSHSY and CDR2 is SAAADI. V lost 7 bases and J lost 8, with 18 bases in between. CDR3 bases: TGCGCCAGCAATTCCTACGGGGCCCTCTATGAGCAGTTCTTC. This codes for CASNSYGALYEQFF.

The V gene is TRBV27, the J gene TRBJ1-2, with 11 positions matching TRBD1. Trimming removed 5 bases from V and 6 bases from J; junction bases left unmatched: 8. In germline, CDR1 is MNHEY, CDR2 SMNVEV (reference sequence). The CDR3 spans 15 residues. Here the CDR3 reads CASSPLDRGQNGYTF. The CDR3 bases are TGTGCCAGCAGTCCCCTGGACAGGGGGCAAAATGGCTACACCTTC.